This T cell receptor beta chain was obtained from a study of T cells in Graves' hyperthyroidism and ophthalmopathy. Germline V CDR1 and CDR2: MNHEY, SMNVEV (reference sequence). CDR3 length equals 14 residues. V was clipped by 4 bases and J by 4 bases, with 13 bases between them. Diagnostic decisions used clinical symptoms, serum thyroxine and TRAb, thyroid ultrasound and orbital computed tomography. Preceding any ophthalmopathy symptoms, the blood sample dates from first hyperthyroidism diagnosis. This clonotype came up many times. The antigen is unknown. TCR beta CDR3 regions were amplified from RNA. Researchers ran a first-round RT-PCR on the TCR CDR3 using the HTBI primer set. One entry per CDR3 protein results from TCRdb running MiXCR on the multiplex PCR reads. This sample yields approximately 400,000 distinct CDR3 sequences, of which roughly 14% are seen a single time; less than 25% belongs to the top ten.

Regarding the study as a whole: Most thyroid clonotypes with frequency above 0.001 were detected in blood.

The specimen was blood. The chain employs TRBV27 and TRBJ1-1, with D possibly TRBD1 on 5 matching bases. The sequence was obtained from a young man with Graves' hyperthyroidism that later progressed to Graves' ophthalmopathy. Here the CDR3 reads CASSSPMGRTEAFF. CDR3 bases: TGTGCCAGCAGTTCACCGATGGGGCGCACTGAAGCTTTCTTT.